This note documents a single TCR beta chain sequence. Germline V gives CDR1 KGHSH, CDR2 LQKENI. The CDR3 totals 15 residues. With 4 bases clipped from V and 5 bases from J, the junction kept 8 bases outside the gene matches. This record belongs to a study of T-cell reconstitution after alpha-beta-depleted transplantation in children. Preparation of the TCRbeta library was carried out with unique molecular identifiers. TCRdb fed the PCR reads into MiXCR, producing one record per CDR3 protein. The sample consists of nearly 550,000 distinct CDR3 sequences, about 18% of them appearing once. This sequence joins TRBV18 and TRBJ2-7; TRBD1 agrees at 10 bases. This TCR was sampled from a human donor who donated a stem cell graft to a child with acute lymphoblastic leukemia. The sample consisted of PBMCs from the stem cell graft donor, taken from the stem cell graft. CDR3 sequence reads: CASSRPGQGTHEQYF. The DNA of the CDR3 is TGTGCCAGCTCACGGCCGGGACAGGGGACTCACGAGCAGTACTTC.